What follows are 32 T cell receptor beta chains derived from one specimen sequenced in a study of blood T cell repertoires in COVID-19. The assay was immunoSEQ multiplex PCR, and TCRdb's table has in-frame clones only and misses some. The sample yields 100,000 to 150,000 clones, approximately 74% seen once. Sequenced: peripheral blood. The receptors originated from a man older than 75 with COVID-19, enrolled during active disease.

This chain uses TRBV3-1 (or the pseudogene TRBV3-2) with TRBJ2-7; 9 nucleotides agree with TRBD2. V dropped 0 bases and J dropped 3; count of bases not matched to a gene: 12. The germline V gene has CDR1 LGHDT and CDR2 YNNKEL (reference sequence). The CDR3 extends over 18 amino acids. As DNA, the CDR3 is TGTGCCAGCAGCCAAGATTCTAGCGGGACCTCCGCGTTCTACGAGCAGTACTTC. The encoded protein is CASSQDSSGTSAFYEQYF.

This sequence joins TRBV15 and TRBJ2-7, with TRBD1 matching over 7 bases. Germline-derived CDR1 and CDR2 are LNHNV and YYDKDF (reference sequence). The CDR3 runs to 15 residues. V gave up 0 bases and J gave up 2 bases; unmatched junction bases: 4. DNA for the CDR3: TGTGCCACCAGCAGAGACGGACAGGCTACCTACGAGCAGTACTTC. This codes for CATSRDGQATYEQYF. Drawing the rest from reference TRBV15 and TRBJ2-7, the complete variable domain is DAMVIQNPRYQVTQFGKPVTLSCSQTLNHNVMYWYQQKSSQAPKLLFHYYDKDFNNEADTPDNFQSRRPNTSFCFLDIRSPGLGDTAMYLCATSRDGQATYEQYFGPGTRLTVT.

This clone showed up just a few times. Here the CDR3 DNA reads TGTGCCAGCAGCTTGGGACAGGGAAGACTCCAGCCAAAGCTCGAGCAGTACTTC. Residues: CASSLGQGRLQPKLEQYF. V usage is TRBV7-9 and J usage is TRBJ2-7; 9 nucleotides match TRBD1. CDR3 length: 18 amino acids. The J segment lost 6 bases and the V segment lost 3 bases, leaving 18 bases of the junction unmatched. Germline assignment: CDR1 SEHNR and CDR2 FQNEAQ (reference sequence).

This clone was counted a few times. V usage is TRBV13 and J usage is TRBJ2-5, with 8 bases identical to TRBD2. Per the germline V gene, CDR1 is PRHDT and CDR2 is FYEKMQ (reference sequence). The CDR3 is 17 amino acids. The J segment lost 5 bases and the V segment lost 2 bases, leaving 13 bases of the junction unmatched. The CDR3 bases are TGTGCCAGCAGCTTAAACTGGGGACTAGGAACAGGGGAGACCCAGTACTTC. Translation: CASSLNWGLGTGETQYF.

The chain recombines TRBV5-4 with TRBJ2-1; TRBD2 aligns across 9 bases. V dropped 3 bases and J dropped 7; count of bases not matched to a gene: 11. There are 16 residues in the CDR3. CDR1 and CDR2 (germline): SGHNT, YYREEE (reference sequence). CDR3 sequence reads: CASSSGSNSGRNEQFF. CDR3 in DNA: TGTGCCAGCAGCTCCGGCAGTAATAGCGGGAGAAATGAGCAGTTCTTC.

The chain links TRBV19 to TRBJ2-3, with 9 bases that match TRBD1. V dropped 11 bases and J dropped 5; count of bases not matched to a gene: 11. The CDR3 contains 14 residues. Germline assignment: CDR1 LNHDA and CDR2 SQIVND (reference sequence). The CDR3: CACARDREIDTQYF. The CDR3 DNA follows: TGTGCCTGTGCCCGGGACAGGGAGATAGATACGCAGTATTTT.

The CDR3 here is CASSFSGNQGREQYF. The DNA for the CDR3 is TGTGCCAGCAGCTTTTCAGGAAACCAAGGTCGGGAGCAGTACTTC. J is TRBJ2-7 and V is TRBV11-2; D is uncertain. V was trimmed by 3 bases and J by 7 bases, leaving 19 bases between them. In germline, CDR1 is SGHAT, CDR2 FQNNGV. The CDR3 sequence is 15 residues long.

Concerning this clone itself: Additional DNA sequences in this sample encode the identical CDR3. The chain has TRBV12-3 or TRBV12-4 and TRBJ1-2; D might be TRBD1 (5 bases). This CDR3 has 13 residues. V lost 3 bases, J lost 2 bases, and 7 bases lay in between. CDR3 region: CASSLGQNYGYTF. The CDR3 coding sequence is TGTGCCAGCAGTTTGGGGCAAAACTATGGCTACACCTTC.

The rearrangement links TRBV28 to TRBJ2-7, with 8 positions matching TRBD1. The V and J ends lost 4 bases and 0 bases, in that order; junction bases with no gene match: 11. The CDR3 has 17 amino acids. Germline V lookup: CDR1 MDHEN, CDR2 SYDVKM. CDR3 sequence reads: CASSYPMVGQGSYEQYF. The DNA for the CDR3 is TGTGCCAGCAGTTACCCCATGGTAGGACAGGGCTCCTACGAGCAGTACTTC.

The chain employs TRBV4-2 and TRBJ2-7; 8 positions agree with TRBD2. The germline V gene encodes CDR1 LGHNA and CDR2 YNFKEQ. The CDR3 is 15 residues long. J was trimmed by 0 bases and V by 1 base; bases with no gene match: 2. The CDR3 nucleotides are TGTGCCAGCAGCCAAGGACTAGCGATCTCCTACGAGCAGTACTTC. Protein sequence: CASSQGLAISYEQYF.

The chain links TRBV5-1 to TRBJ2-7; TRBD1 agrees at 8 bases. Germline lookup yields CDR1 SGHRS and CDR2 YFSETQ. There are 14 residues in the CDR3. With 0 bases clipped from V and 7 bases from J, the junction kept 6 bases outside the gene matches. CDR3 DNA: TGCGCCAGCAGCTTGGGGGGACAGGCAAAGGAGCAGTACTTC. This sequence encodes CASSLGGQAKEQYF. Filled out from reference TRBV5-1 and TRBJ2-7, the complete variable domain reads KAGVTQTPRYLIKTRGQQVTLSCSPISGHRSVSWYQQTPGQGLQFLFEYFSETQRNKGNFPGRFSGRQFSNSRSEMNVSTLELGDSALYLCASSLGGQAKEQYFGPGTRLTVT.

By frequency in the sample, this clone is large. V and J are TRBV5-1 and TRBJ2-7; TRBD1 matches 9 bases. There are 15 residues in the CDR3. CDR1 is SGHRS and CDR2 is YFSETQ in the germline V gene. V lost 7 bases and J lost 1; bases outside the gene matches: 9. Here the CDR3 DNA reads TGCGCCAGCGCTACCGGACAGGGGAATTCCTACGAGCAGTACTTC. Translating gives CASATGQGNSYEQYF. The full variable domain, its missing parts supplied by reference TRBV5-1 and TRBJ2-7, is KAGVTQTPRYLIKTRGQQVTLSCSPISGHRSVSWYQQTPGQGLQFLFEYFSETQRNKGNFPGRFSGRQFSNSRSEMNVSTLELGDSALYLCASATGQGNSYEQYFGPGTRLTVT.

J is TRBJ1-5 and V is TRBV9; D might be TRBD1 (5 bases). With 5 bases removed from V and 7 bases from J, the gap between germline ends came to 13 bases. The CDR3 is made up of 13 amino acids. Germline V gene lookup returns CDR1 SGDLS and CDR2 YYNGEE. The CDR3 sequence: CASSFGGGQPQHF. As DNA, the CDR3 is TGTGCCAGCAGTTTCGGGGGTGGCCAGCCCCAGCATTTT.

This CDR3 reads CASSLAPGLAGVPSYNEQFF. The CDR3 DNA sequence: TGTGCCAGCAGCTTAGCACCGGGACTAGCGGGAGTTCCCTCCTACAATGAGCAGTTCTTC. The gene calls are TRBV7-2 and TRBJ2-1; 14 bases match TRBD2. Germline assignment: CDR1 SGHTA and CDR2 FQGNSA. This CDR3 comprises 20 residues. J was trimmed by 0 bases and V by 0 bases; bases with no gene match: 7.

The sample holds a few counts of this clone. V and J are TRBV3-1 (or the pseudogene TRBV3-2) and TRBJ2-1; 7 nucleotides match TRBD2. The V and J ends lost 2 bases and 2 bases, in that order; junction bases with no gene match: 9. This CDR3 is 17 amino acids long. Germline CDR1 reads LGHDT; CDR2 reads YNNKEL (reference sequence). CDR3 region: CASSQPLGGSPYNEQFF. The CDR3 DNA follows: TGTGCCAGCAGCCAACCTCTAGGCGGGAGCCCCTACAATGAGCAGTTCTTC.

The genes are TRBV13 and TRBJ2-2, with no clear D. The CDR3 consists of 15 residues. With 0 bases removed from V and 4 bases from J, the gap between germline ends came to 9 bases. Germline CDR1 is PRHDT and CDR2 is FYEKMQ (reference sequence). The CDR3: CASSLGLWLTGELFF. The CDR3 DNA reads TGTGCCAGCAGCTTAGGCCTCTGGCTCACCGGGGAGCTGTTTTTT.

This clone has a single count. The genes are TRBV3-1 (or the pseudogene TRBV3-2) and TRBJ2-3; no clear D. Trimming left V 1 base short and J 5 bases short, with 13 bases between. CDR1 LGHDT and CDR2 YNNKEL come from the germline V gene (reference sequence). The CDR3 is made up of 15 amino acids. The CDR3 here is CASSQADGTQDTQYF. DNA for the CDR3: TGTGCCAGCAGCCAAGCCGATGGCACACAAGATACGCAGTATTTT.

The gene calls are TRBV6-2 or TRBV6-3 and TRBJ1-2, with TRBD1 matching 8 bases. There are 15 residues in the CDR3. From germline, CDR1 is MNHEY and CDR2 SVGEGT. Trimming removed 2 bases from V and 1 base from J; junction bases left unmatched: 3. CDR3 bases: TGTGCCAGCAGTTACGGCAGGGGGCTTAACTATGGCTACACCTTC. Translation gives CASSYGRGLNYGYTF.

The rearrangement joins TRBV5-1 to TRBJ1-4; TRBD1 might be the D (5 bases). The germline V and J ends were trimmed by 2 bases and 5 bases, with 22 bases remaining between them. The CDR3 consists of 18 residues. CDR1 and CDR2 (germline): SGHRS, YFSETQ. CDR3 region: CASSFGVRATGPNEKLFF. The CDR3 nucleotides read TGCGCCAGCAGCTTTGGCGTAAGGGCCACAGGACCGAATGAAAAACTGTTTTTT.

V and J are TRBV18 and TRBJ2-7; 8 bases are shared with TRBD2. The V gene's germline CDR1 is KGHSH and CDR2 LQKENI. J was trimmed by 5 bases and V by 1 base; bases with no gene match: 7. The CDR3 spans 15 residues. The CDR3 reads CASSPLSGSWDEQYF. The CDR3 region has the DNA TGTGCCAGCTCACCACTAAGCGGGAGCTGGGACGAGCAGTACTTC.

The CDR3 DNA sequence: TGCGCCAGCAGCCTCCGGGAGGGAGGATGGCCTGGAAACACCATATATTTT. Translating gives CASSLREGGWPGNTIYF. V is TRBV5-1 and J is TRBJ1-3; D unresolved. Trimming removed 4 bases at V and 2 bases at J, with 19 bases between. Germline V gene data show CDR1 as SGHRS and CDR2 as YFSETQ. There are 17 residues in the CDR3.

The rearrangement links TRBV6-5 to TRBJ1-2; D is possibly TRBD1 (6 bases). The length of the CDR3 is 14 residues. The germline CDR1 and CDR2 sequences are MNHEY and SVGAGI. Trimming shortened V by 0 bases and J by 7 bases, and 12 bases separated the two germline ends. The CDR3 sequence is CASSYSGTFGGYTF. The CDR3 bases are TGTGCCAGCAGTTACTCGGGGACATTTGGTGGCTACACCTTC.

The genes are TRBV9 and TRBJ1-2, with TRBD1 matching over 9 bases. Germline V gene data show CDR1 as SGDLS and CDR2 as YYNGEE. V trimming: 4 bases; J trimming: 6 bases; junction bases outside the gene matches: 4. The CDR3 sequence is 13 residues long. For the CDR3, the DNA is TGTGCCAGCAGCACAGGGGGCCCCCATGGCTACACCTTC. Translation gives CASSTGGPHGYTF.

The chain uses TRBV4-1 and TRBJ2-5; 10 nucleotides align to TRBD2. The germline gives CDR1 MGHRA, CDR2 YSYEKL. V trimming: 0 bases; J trimming: 4 bases; junction bases outside the gene matches: 5. The CDR3 extends over 16 amino acids. Here the CDR3 DNA reads TGCGCCAGCAGCCAAGATCGAGCGGGAGGGCGAGAGACCCAGTACTTC. It yields the protein CASSQDRAGGRETQYF.

The J gene is TRBJ1-1, the V gene TRBV2; 8 nucleotides align to TRBD1. Trimming took 11 bases from V and 3 from J; bases not matched to a gene: 5. The CDR3 totals 12 residues. Germline V CDR1 and CDR2: SNHLY, FYNNEI. This CDR3 reads CASDRGDTEAFF. CDR3 nucleotides: TGTGCCTCAGACAGGGGAGACACTGAAGCTTTCTTT.

The J gene is TRBJ1-2, the V gene TRBV10-3; D ambiguous. Per the germline V gene, CDR1 is ENHRY and CDR2 is SYGVKD. The CDR3 extends over 15 amino acids. Between the trimmed V and J ends, which lost 0 bases and 4 bases, there was a span of 12 bases. CDR3 in amino acids: CAISESGGGTYGYTF. DNA of the CDR3: TGTGCCATCAGTGAGTCAGGTGGAGGCACCTATGGCTACACCTTC.

This clone came up a few times. This chain links TRBV28 with TRBJ2-7, with D uncertain. V was trimmed by 6 bases and J by 0 bases, leaving 18 bases between them. Germline CDR1 is MDHEN and CDR2 is SYDVKM. CDR3 length equals 16 residues. CDR3 DNA sequence: TGTGCCAGCAGGGCCTCATTGCTAGTAAGCTCCTACGAGCAGTACTTC. Amino acids: CASRASLLVSSYEQYF.

The rearrangement uses TRBV6-2 or TRBV6-3 and TRBJ2-1, with D maybe TRBD1 (5 bases). The V gene lost 7 bases and the J gene lost 2 bases, with 12 bases spanning the gap. CDR3 size: 14 residues. CDR1 MNHEY and CDR2 SVGEGT come from the germline V gene. The DNA of the CDR3 is TGTGCCAGCATCCCGGAAGGGGCCTACAATGAGCAGTTCTTC. It encodes CASIPEGAYNEQFF.

The chain joins TRBV6-2 or TRBV6-3 to TRBJ2-1, with D possibly matching TRBD2 (5 bases). The CDR3 is 18 residues long. Trimming shortened V by 5 bases and J by 6 bases, and 26 bases separated the two germline ends. Germline CDR1 reads MNHEY; CDR2 reads SVGEGT. The CDR3 nucleotides read TGTGCCAGCAGTACAAGTGCCTTTTGGGAGTTAGGGTCCAATGAGCAGTTCTTC. Translating it yields CASSTSAFWELGSNEQFF.

A few counts support this clone. The V and J genes are TRBV5-6 and TRBJ2-6; the match to TRBD1 covers 9 bases. Germline assignment: CDR1 SGHDT and CDR2 YYEEEE. This CDR3 region has 18 residues. The ends lost 4 bases at V and 1 base at J; junction bases unmatched: 9. The CDR3 region has the DNA TGTGCCAGCAGCCTGTTCGGGACAGGGCAATCTGGGGCCAACGTCCTGACTTTC. Translated, it gives CASSLFGTGQSGANVLTF.

The V call is TRBV6-5, the J call TRBJ2-3, with TRBD2 matching over 10 bases. Germline values: CDR1 MNHEY, CDR2 SVGAGI. V lost 11 bases and J lost 0; bases outside the gene matches: 8. CDR3 length: 15 residues. The CDR3 DNA reads TGTGCCGGTAGACTAGCGGGCTCTAGCACAGATACGCAGTATTTT. It is translated as CAGRLAGSSTDTQYF.

The chain joins TRBV19 to TRBJ1-4, with D tentatively TRBD1 (6 bases). The germline CDR1 and CDR2 sequences are LNHDA and SQIVND (reference sequence). The CDR3 length is 15 residues. Trimming shortened V by 6 bases and J by 5 bases, and 16 bases separated the two germline ends. The CDR3 here is CASSPWTAGNEKLFF. The CDR3 DNA sequence: TGTGCCAGTAGCCCTTGGACAGCAGGCAATGAAAAACTGTTTTTT.